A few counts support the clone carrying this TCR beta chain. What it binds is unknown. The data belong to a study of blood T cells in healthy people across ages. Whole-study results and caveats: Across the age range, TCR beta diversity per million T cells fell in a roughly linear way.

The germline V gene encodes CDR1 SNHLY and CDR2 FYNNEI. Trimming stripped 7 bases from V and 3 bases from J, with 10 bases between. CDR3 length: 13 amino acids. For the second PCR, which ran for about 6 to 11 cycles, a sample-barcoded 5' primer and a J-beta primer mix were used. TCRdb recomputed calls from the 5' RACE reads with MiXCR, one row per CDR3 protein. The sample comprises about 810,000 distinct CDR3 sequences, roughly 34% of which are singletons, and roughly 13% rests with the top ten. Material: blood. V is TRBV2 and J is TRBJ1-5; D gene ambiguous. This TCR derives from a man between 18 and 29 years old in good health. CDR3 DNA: TGTGCCAGCAATCCCGACTACAATCAGCCCCAGCATTTT. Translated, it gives CASNPDYNQPQHF.